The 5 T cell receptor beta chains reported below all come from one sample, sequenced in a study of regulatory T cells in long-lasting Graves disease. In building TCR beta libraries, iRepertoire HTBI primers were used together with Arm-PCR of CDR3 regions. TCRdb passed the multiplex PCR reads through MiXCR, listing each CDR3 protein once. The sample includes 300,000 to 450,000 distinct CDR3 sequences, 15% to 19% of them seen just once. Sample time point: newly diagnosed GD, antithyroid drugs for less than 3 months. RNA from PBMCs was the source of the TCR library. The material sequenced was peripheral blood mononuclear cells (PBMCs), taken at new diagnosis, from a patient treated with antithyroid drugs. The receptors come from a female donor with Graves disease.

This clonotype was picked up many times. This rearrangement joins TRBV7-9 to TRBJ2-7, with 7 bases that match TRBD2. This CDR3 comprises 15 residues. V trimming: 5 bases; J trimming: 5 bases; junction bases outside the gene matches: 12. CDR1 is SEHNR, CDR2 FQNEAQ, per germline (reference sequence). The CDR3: CASSRTLADFDEQYF. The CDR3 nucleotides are TGTGCCAGCAGCCGAACTCTAGCGGACTTCGACGAGCAGTACTTC.

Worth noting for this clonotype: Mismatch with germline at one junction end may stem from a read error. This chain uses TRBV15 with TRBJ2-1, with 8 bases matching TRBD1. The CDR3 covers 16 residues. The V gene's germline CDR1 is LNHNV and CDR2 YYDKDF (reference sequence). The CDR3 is CTTSRSRGRGYNEQFF. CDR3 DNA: TGTACCACCAGCAGAAGCAGGGGGCGCGGGTACAATGAGCAGTTCTTC.

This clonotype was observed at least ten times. As DNA, the CDR3 is TGCGCCAGCAGCTTGGAGACAGTCACTGAAGCTTTCTTT. Its translation: CASSLETVTEAFF. The V call is TRBV5-1, the J call TRBJ1-1; D may be TRBD1 (5 bases). V gave up 0 bases and J gave up 4 bases, with 7 bases separating them. Germline CDR1 is SGHRS and CDR2 is YFSETQ. The CDR3 spans 13 residues.

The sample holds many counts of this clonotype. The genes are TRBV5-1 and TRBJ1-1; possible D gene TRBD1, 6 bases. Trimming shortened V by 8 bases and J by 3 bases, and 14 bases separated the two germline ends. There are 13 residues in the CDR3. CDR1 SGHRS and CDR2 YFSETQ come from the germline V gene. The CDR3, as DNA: TGCGCCAGTACCGGGACACCCTACACTGAAGCTTTCTTT. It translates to CASTGTPYTEAFF.

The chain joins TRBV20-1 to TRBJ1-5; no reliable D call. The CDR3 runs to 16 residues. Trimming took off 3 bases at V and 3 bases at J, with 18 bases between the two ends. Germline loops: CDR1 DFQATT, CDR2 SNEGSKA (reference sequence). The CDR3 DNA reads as TGCAGTGCTAGCGTCTCCAATGTCGTTAACAATCAGCCCCAGCATTTT. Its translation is CSASVSNVVNNQPQHF.